These 2 T cell receptor beta chains originate from one sample sequenced in a study of T-cell memory formation after mild COVID-19. TCRdb ran MiXCR on the 5' RACE reads and lists one entry per CDR3 protein. The sample records approximately 340,000 distinct CDR3 sequences, approximately 15% being singletons. The specimen was PBMCs or a T cell subset sorted from them (not recorded which). The receptors here all came from a young man who had mild COVID-19 (a few samples of this study predate the infection). Cell type and time point are not known.

In its sample, this clonotype was seen a few times. This chain connects TRBV20-1 to TRBJ2-7; 14 nucleotides match TRBD2. The germline V gene has CDR1 DFQATT and CDR2 SNEGSKA (reference sequence). The CDR3 length is 16 residues. The J segment lost 7 bases and the V segment lost 5 bases, leaving 13 bases of the junction unmatched. CDR3 region: CSASWTSGGPIVEQYV. CDR3 DNA: TGCAGTGCTTCCTGGACTAGCGGGGGGCCCATCGTAGAGCAGTACGTC.

The CDR3 DNA follows: TGTGCCAGCAGCCTCGTCTTACGGACAGAGCAGTTCTTC. Its translation: CASSLVLRTEQFF. This chain connects TRBV3-1 to TRBJ2-1, with D possibly matching TRBD1 (5 bases). CDR3 size: 13 residues. V was clipped by 4 bases and J by 10 bases, with 14 bases between them. Germline values: CDR1 LGHDT, CDR2 YNNKEL (reference sequence).